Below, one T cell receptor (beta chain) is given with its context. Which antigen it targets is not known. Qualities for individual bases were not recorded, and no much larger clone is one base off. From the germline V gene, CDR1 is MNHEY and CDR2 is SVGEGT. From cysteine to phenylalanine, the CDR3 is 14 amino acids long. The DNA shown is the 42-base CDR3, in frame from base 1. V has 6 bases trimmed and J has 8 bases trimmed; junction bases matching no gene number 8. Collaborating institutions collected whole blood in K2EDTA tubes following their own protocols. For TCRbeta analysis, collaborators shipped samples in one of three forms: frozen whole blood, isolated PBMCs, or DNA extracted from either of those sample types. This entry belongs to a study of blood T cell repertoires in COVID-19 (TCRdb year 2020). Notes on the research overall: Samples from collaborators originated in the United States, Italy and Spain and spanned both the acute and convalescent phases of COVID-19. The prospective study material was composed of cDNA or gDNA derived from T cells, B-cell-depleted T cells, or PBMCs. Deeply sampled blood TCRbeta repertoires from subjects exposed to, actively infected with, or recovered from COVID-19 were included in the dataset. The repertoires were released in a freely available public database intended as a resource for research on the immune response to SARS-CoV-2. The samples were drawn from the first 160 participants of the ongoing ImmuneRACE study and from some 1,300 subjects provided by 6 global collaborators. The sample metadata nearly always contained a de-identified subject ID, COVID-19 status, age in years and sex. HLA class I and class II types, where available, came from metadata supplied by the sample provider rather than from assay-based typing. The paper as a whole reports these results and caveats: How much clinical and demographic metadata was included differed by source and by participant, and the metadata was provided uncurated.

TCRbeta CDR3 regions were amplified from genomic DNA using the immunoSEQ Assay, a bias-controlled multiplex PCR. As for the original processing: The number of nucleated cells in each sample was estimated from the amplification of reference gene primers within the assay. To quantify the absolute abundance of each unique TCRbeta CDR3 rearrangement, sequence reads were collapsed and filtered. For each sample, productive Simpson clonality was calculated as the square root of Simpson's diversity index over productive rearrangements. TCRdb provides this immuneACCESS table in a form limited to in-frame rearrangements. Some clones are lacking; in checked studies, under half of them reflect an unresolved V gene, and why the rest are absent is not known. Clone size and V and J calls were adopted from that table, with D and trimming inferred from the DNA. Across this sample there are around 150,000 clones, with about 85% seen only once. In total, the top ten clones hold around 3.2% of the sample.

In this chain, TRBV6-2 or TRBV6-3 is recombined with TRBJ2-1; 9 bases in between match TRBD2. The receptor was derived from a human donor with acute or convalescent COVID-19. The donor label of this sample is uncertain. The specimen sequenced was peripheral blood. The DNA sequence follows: TGTGCCAGCAGCCGTCCGGGACTAGCCCATGAGCAGTTCTTC. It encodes CASSRPGLAHEQFF.